The 20 T cell receptor beta chains reported below all come from one sample, sequenced in a study of identical twins. TCRdb processed the 5' RACE reads anew with MiXCR; each CDR3 protein has one entry. The sample lists hundreds of thousands of distinct CDR3 sequences, about 20% occurring once. In addition, the sample was reused for a study of T cells expressing NK-cell markers.

The sequencing sample was made of PBMCs. The receptor source for this set is a woman under 30 in good health.

This clonotype was recorded many times. This sequence joins TRBV11-2 and TRBJ2-1, with TRBD2 identical over 16 bases. CDR1 and CDR2 (germline): SGHAT, FQNNGV. CDR3 length: 18 residues. The trim removed 5 bases at V and 7 bases at J, leaving 11 bases unmatched. CDR3 sequence: CASSRGIGTSGRGNEQFF. For the CDR3, the DNA is TGTGCCAGCAGCCGCGGAATAGGGACTAGCGGGAGGGGGAATGAGCAGTTCTTC.

As concerns this clonotype: One junction end disagrees with the germline gene, perhaps due to a read error. The chain couples TRBV20-1 to TRBJ2-5; 11 nucleotides agree with TRBD2. CDR3 length: 16 amino acids. Germline assignment: CDR1 DFQATT and CDR2 SNEGSKA (reference sequence). The CDR3 sequence is CCAKIAGGGWQETQYF. CDR3 in DNA: TGCTGTGCTAAAATAGCGGGAGGGGGTTGGCAAGAGACCCAGTACTTC.

This clonotype was detected a few times. The chain employs TRBV5-1 and TRBJ1-1, with a tentative D call TRBD1 (5 bases). CDR3 length: 14 amino acids. CDR1 and CDR2 from the germline V gene are SGHRS and YFSETQ. Trimming stripped 2 bases from V and 3 bases from J, with 11 bases between. CDR3: CASSFFEGDTEAFF. The CDR3 DNA is TGCGCCAGCAGCTTTTTTGAAGGGGACACTGAAGCTTTCTTT.

This chain links TRBV12-3 or TRBV12-4 with TRBJ1-3; no clear D gene. This CDR3 is 14 amino acids long. Trimming took 1 base from V and 4 from J, leaving 8 bases between them. The CDR3 here is CASSLGPTGNTIYF. CDR3 DNA sequence: TGTGCCAGCAGTTTAGGACCGACGGGAAACACCATATATTTT.

The chain has TRBV27 and TRBJ2-3; D call uncertain. Germline CDR1 MNHEY, CDR2 SMNVEV (reference sequence). This CDR3 has 13 residues. The V end was cut by 2 bases, the J end by 6 bases, with 9 bases between. The CDR3, as DNA: TGTGCCAGCAGTTTAGATCCTGCGGATACGCAGTATTTT. As protein: CASSLDPADTQYF.

The rearrangement joins TRBV20-1 to TRBJ1-5; 8 positions agree with TRBD1. Per germline, CDR1 DFQATT and CDR2 SNEGSKA (reference sequence). With 0 bases clipped from V and 7 bases from J, the junction kept 11 bases outside the gene matches. CDR3 length: 16 amino acids. The CDR3 DNA is TGCAGTGCTAGAGAGGCAGGCCAGGGGGCACGCCAGCCCCAGCATTTT. Translating gives CSAREAGQGARQPQHF.

This clonotype was observed a handful of times. This chain joins TRBV5-6 and TRBJ2-6, with D perhaps TRBD1 (5 bases). Germline-derived CDR1 and CDR2 are SGHDT and YYEEEE. The CDR3 is made up of 16 amino acids. Trimming removed 0 bases from V and 0 bases from J, with 7 bases in between. CDR3 in amino acids: CASSLVGHSGANVLTF. In nucleotides, the CDR3 is TGTGCCAGCAGCTTGGTGGGGCACTCTGGGGCCAACGTCCTGACTTTC.

This clonotype was detected ten times or more. The V and J genes are TRBV29-1 and TRBJ1-1, with D possibly TRBD1 on 6 matching bases. This CDR3 is 14 amino acids long. V was cut by 4 bases and J by 4 bases, with 16 bases left in between. CDR1 SQVTM and CDR2 ANQGSEA come from the germline V gene. Written as DNA, the CDR3 is TGCAGCGTTGTGCCAGGGGCAGAACTCACTGAAGCTTTCTTT. Translating gives CSVVPGAELTEAFF. The whole variable domain, remainder taken from reference TRBV29-1 and TRBJ1-1, is SAVISQKPSRDICQRGTSLTIQCQVDSQVTMMFWYRQQPGQSLTLIATANQGSEATYESGFVIDKFPISRPNLTFSTLTVSNMSPEDSSIYLCSVVPGAELTEAFFGQGTRLTVV.

The genes are TRBV2 and TRBJ2-7, with 10 nucleotides matching TRBD1. Unmatched junction bases numbered 12, after V lost 7 bases and J lost 6 bases. Germline CDR1 reads SNHLY; CDR2 reads FYNNEI. The CDR3 is made up of 15 amino acids. As DNA, the CDR3 is TGTGCCAGCATACCTCAATCGGGACAGGGGAGCGAGCAGTACTTC. This gives the protein CASIPQSGQGSEQYF.

This clonotype was observed at least ten times. This rearrangement joins TRBV7-3 to TRBJ1-1; 7 bases are a match to TRBD1. Unmatched junction bases numbered 13, after V lost 2 bases and J lost 10 bases. This CDR3 is built from 15 residues. Germline loops: CDR1 SGHTA, CDR2 FQGTGA. This CDR3 is CASSLQTGEGFGAFF. CDR3 DNA sequence: TGTGCCAGCAGCTTACAAACAGGGGAGGGTTTTGGAGCTTTCTTT.

The J gene is TRBJ2-7, the V gene TRBV5-1; D unclear. Trimming shortened V by 8 bases and J by 0 bases, and 12 bases separated the two germline ends. The CDR3 is made up of 13 amino acids. Germline assignment: CDR1 SGHRS and CDR2 YFSETQ. The CDR3, as DNA: TGCGCCAGTAACATAGGTCACTCCTACGAGCAGTACTTC. Its translation: CASNIGHSYEQYF. The variable domain in full, with the rest retrieved from reference TRBV5-1 and TRBJ2-7, is KAGVTQTPRYLIKTRGQQVTLSCSPISGHRSVSWYQQTPGQGLQFLFEYFSETQRNKGNFPGRFSGRQFSNSRSEMNVSTLELGDSALYLCASNIGHSYEQYFGPGTRLTVT.

The chain joins TRBV20-1 to TRBJ2-7; D unresolved. The CDR3 sequence is 15 residues long. V shed 0 bases and J shed 3 bases, with 15 bases lying between them. CDR1 and CDR2 (germline): DFQATT, SNEGSKA (reference sequence). The CDR3 spells CSARDFRTSLYEQYF. The CDR3 DNA sequence: TGCAGTGCTAGAGATTTCCGGACCAGTCTCTACGAGCAGTACTTC.

There are a few counts of this clonotype. This chain uses TRBV5-1 with TRBJ2-1; 7 bases line up with TRBD2. This CDR3 has 15 amino acids. The germline CDR1 and CDR2 sequences are SGHRS and YFSETQ. V was clipped by 4 bases and J by 0 bases; unmatched bases: 4. In nucleotides, the CDR3 is TGCGCCAGCAGCCGTCGGGGGGACTCCTACAATGAGCAGTTCTTC. It codes for CASSRRGDSYNEQFF.

V gene TRBV3-1 combines with J gene TRBJ2-7; no clear D gene. CDR3 length equals 13 residues. V lost 2 bases to trimming and J lost 5 bases, with 10 bases between them. CDR1 and CDR2 (germline): LGHDT, YNNKEL (reference sequence). The CDR3 loop is CASSQLGIHEQYF. CDR3 in DNA: TGTGCCAGCAGCCAATTAGGAATCCACGAGCAGTACTTC.

The genes are TRBV12-3 or TRBV12-4 and TRBJ2-7; D is uncertain. This CDR3 is built from 14 residues. V lost 3 bases to trimming and J lost 0 bases, with 9 bases between them. In DNA form, the CDR3 reads TGTGCCAGCAGTTTTGGGTCTAGCTCCTACGAGCAGTACTTC. Its translation: CASSFGSSSYEQYF.

This CDR3 reads CASSAQGGSQHF. The DNA for the CDR3 is TGTGCCAGCAGTGCCCAGGGGGGGTCCCAGCATTTT. The chain couples TRBV12-3 or TRBV12-4 to TRBJ1-5; TRBD1 matches 7 bases. V gave up 5 bases and J gave up 11 bases; unmatched junction bases: 6. CDR3 length: 12 amino acids.

The V call is TRBV25-1, the J call TRBJ2-7, with D hard to call. Trimming stripped 2 bases from V and 6 bases from J, with 14 bases between. Germline lookup yields CDR1 MGHDK and CDR2 SYGVNS. The CDR3 sequence is 14 residues long. The CDR3 coding sequence is TGTGCCAGCAGTGAACAAGACGGATATGGCGAGCAGTACTTC. It codes for CASSEQDGYGEQYF.

This clonotype was seen a few times. Germline and junction disagree at one end, which may indicate a read error. The genes are TRBV7-2 and TRBJ2-4, with D possibly matching TRBD2 (6 bases). This CDR3 spans 13 amino acids. Germline V lookup: CDR1 SGHTA, CDR2 FQGNSA. CDR3 sequence (DNA): TGTGCCAGCAGTCTTGCCGAGGGACTCCCCCTATGGTTC. This translates into CASSLAEGLPLWF.

This clonotype appeared a few times. The rearrangement uses TRBV6-2 or TRBV6-3 and TRBJ2-7; TRBD2 is a possible D gene (5 bases). V was shortened by 8 bases and J by 0 bases, with 17 bases between the two germline ends. This CDR3 comprises 15 residues. Germline assignment: CDR1 MNHEY and CDR2 SVGEGT. For the CDR3, the DNA is TGTGCCAGCTTACGGACTGGGGAACCCTCCTACGAGCAGTACTTC. Translated: CASLRTGEPSYEQYF.

This clonotype has more than one count but fewer than ten. This rearrangement joins TRBV27 to TRBJ2-7; D is ambiguous. Germline V gene sequence: CDR1 MNHEY, CDR2 SMNVEV (reference sequence). There are 12 residues in the CDR3. Trimming left V 7 bases short and J 5 bases short, with 12 bases between. CDR3 coding DNA: TGTGCCAGCAAGAGCTTCCTCCACGAGCAGTACTTC. It yields the protein CASKSFLHEQYF.